These 25 T cell receptor beta chains originate from one sample sequenced in a study of blood T cell repertoires in COVID-19. TCRdb's copy holds only in-frame clones and misses some; the assay was immunoSEQ multiplex PCR. The profile shows around 200,000 clones, about 89% of them singletons. Specimen: peripheral blood. These receptors were taken from a man in his 70s with acute or convalescent COVID-19.

This chain joins TRBV11-3 and TRBJ2-4, with 7 bases lining up with TRBD1. The CDR3 has 15 amino acids. Losses at the gene ends were 5 bases for V and 6 bases for J; bases not matched to a gene: 10. Germline V gives CDR1 SGHNT, CDR2 YENEEA. CDR3 sequence (DNA): TGTGCCAGCAGCGCAGCCTCTTCAGGGGGAAACATTCAGTACTTC. Translating it yields CASSAASSGGNIQYF.

The chain recombines TRBV28 with TRBJ2-7; D may be TRBD1 (6 bases). Germline assignment: CDR1 MDHEN and CDR2 SYDVKM. V dropped 6 bases and J dropped 5 bases, with 17 bases sitting between them. The CDR3 extends over 14 amino acids. CDR3 sequence (DNA): TGTGCCAGCAGCCGACCAAACAGGGTTGACGAGCAGTACTTC. Translated, it gives CASSRPNRVDEQYF.

CDR3 loop: CAWSRGGPTNEKLFF. CDR3 coding DNA: TGTGCCTGGAGTAGGGGGGGACCAACTAATGAAAAACTGTTTTTT. The gene calls are TRBV30 and TRBJ1-4; possibly TRBD1 for D (6 bases). Germline lookup yields CDR1 GTSNPN and CDR2 SVGIG (reference sequence). Deletions cut 2 bases from V and 0 bases from J, with 10 bases between. The CDR3 spans 15 residues.

The chain joins TRBV10-1 to TRBJ1-6; D is uncertain. V lost 3 bases and J lost 7, with 7 bases in between. Looked up from germline, CDR1 is WNHNN and CDR2 is SYGVQD (reference sequence). CDR3 length equals 13 residues. The CDR3 DNA sequence: TGCGCCAGCAGTGAAACGGGGAATTCACCCCTCCACTTT. Translation: CASSETGNSPLHF.

This clone was recorded only once. The chain recombines TRBV15 with TRBJ2-7; weak D call: TRBD1 (5 bases). The CDR3 spans 15 residues. Trimming took off 4 bases at V and 3 bases at J, with 16 bases between the two ends. Looked up from germline, CDR1 is LNHNV and CDR2 is YYDKDF (reference sequence). Written as DNA, the CDR3 is TGTGCCACCAGCACCGCTACCCAGGGTAACTACGAGCAGTACTTC. It encodes CATSTATQGNYEQYF.

This clone was seen only a few times. The chain combines TRBV4-2 with TRBJ2-1; 10 nucleotides agree with TRBD1. The CDR3 loop spans 17 amino acids. Germline V gene lookup returns CDR1 LGHNA and CDR2 YNFKEQ. Trimming at V came to 4 bases and at J to 8 bases, leaving 14 bases not matched to a gene. The CDR3 coding sequence is TGTGCCAGCAGCCCTCTGGGGGAGACAGGGGGCCAGGATGAGCAGTTCTTC. Its protein product is CASSPLGETGGQDEQFF.

The chain combines TRBV15 with TRBJ1-3, with a possible D match to TRBD1 (5 bases). The CDR3 has 16 residues. The V end lost 0 bases, the J end lost 2 bases, and 11 bases lay between the germline ends. Germline lookup yields CDR1 LNHNV and CDR2 YYDKDF (reference sequence). The CDR3 DNA is TGTGCCACCAGCAGAGATCTGTTCAGGGCTGGAAACACCATATATTTT. As protein: CATSRDLFRAGNTIYF.

This chain joins TRBV7-2 and TRBJ2-5; maybe TRBD2 (7 bases). Germline V gene data show CDR1 as SGHTA and CDR2 as FQGNSA. V gave up 6 bases and J gave up 5 bases, with 22 bases separating them. This CDR3 spans 16 amino acids. CDR3 nucleotides: TGTGCCAGCAGTCAATTCGGTGCGGGGGCCGTGGAGACCCAGTACTTC. It is translated as CASSQFGAGAVETQYF.

This clone was seen just once. The chain couples TRBV7-8 to TRBJ1-5; D unclear. The CDR3 loop spans 14 amino acids. V was clipped by 3 bases and J by 7 bases, with 13 bases between them. CDR1 SGHVS and CDR2 FQNEAQ come from the germline V gene. CDR3 sequence (DNA): TGTGCCAGCAGCTTGTCCATGGCGGAGCAGCCCCAGCATTTT. Encoded protein: CASSLSMAEQPQHF.

The chain links TRBV2 to TRBJ2-7; 8 nucleotides align to TRBD1. Germline CDR1 reads SNHLY; CDR2 reads FYNNEI. V was clipped by 1 base and J by 5 bases; unmatched bases: 10. This CDR3 has 16 amino acids. As DNA, the CDR3 is TGTGCCAGCAGTGAAGGAGGACAGGGAGGCACGCACGAGCAGTACTTC. This codes for CASSEGGQGGTHEQYF.

V gene TRBV4-3 combines with J gene TRBJ1-4; no reliable D call. The CDR3 contains 17 residues. Trimming pared 0 bases from V and 0 bases from J, leaving 11 bases between. Germline assignment: CDR1 LGHNA and CDR2 YSLEER. DNA for the CDR3: TGCGCCAGCAGCCAAGATCCAGTGCGGGCAACTAATGAAAAACTGTTTTTT. Translating it yields CASSQDPVRATNEKLFF.

The chain joins TRBV2 to TRBJ1-4; 8 positions match TRBD1. Germline loops: CDR1 SNHLY, CDR2 FYNNEI. With V trimmed by 4 bases and J by 5 bases, 3 bases remained unmatched. This CDR3 has 14 residues. The CDR3 DNA follows: TGTGCCAGCAGTGGACAGGGGTGGAATGAAAAACTGTTTTTT. It specifies CASSGQGWNEKLFF.

The chain joins TRBV28 to TRBJ2-5; D remains ambiguous. CDR1 and CDR2 from the germline V gene are MDHEN and SYDVKM. The V and J ends lost 6 bases and 1 base respectively, with 9 bases between them. This CDR3 contains 13 residues. CDR3 in amino acids: CASRRRFQETQYF. CDR3 sequence (DNA): TGTGCCAGCAGGAGGCGGTTCCAAGAGACCCAGTACTTC.

The sample holds one count of this clone. V is TRBV2 and J is TRBJ1-5; a weak D match, TRBD1 (5 bases). The germline CDR1 and CDR2 sequences are SNHLY and FYNNEI. This CDR3 comprises 14 residues. Trimming cost V 7 bases and J 1 base, with 11 bases left between them. CDR3 sequence: CASTRQKSNQPQHF. In DNA, the CDR3 is TGTGCCAGCACCCGACAGAAAAGCAATCAGCCCCAGCATTTT. Together with reference TRBV2 and TRBJ1-5, the CDR3 gives the full variable domain: EPEVTQTPSHQVTQMGQEVILRCVPISNHLYFYWYRQILGQKVEFLVSFYNNEISEKSEIFDDQFSVERPDGSNFTLKIRSTKLEDSAMYFCASTRQKSNQPQHFGDGTRLSIL.

The rearrangement joins TRBV30 to TRBJ1-6; D unresolved. CDR1 is GTSNPN and CDR2 is SVGIG in the germline V gene (reference sequence). Trimming pared 3 bases from V and 14 bases from J, leaving 11 bases between. This CDR3 is 11 amino acids long. CDR3 DNA sequence: TGTGCCTGGAGACCGGGGTATGCCCTCCACTTT. Residues: CAWRPGYALHF.

This chain uses TRBV18 with TRBJ1-5; TRBD1 is a possible D gene (6 bases). This CDR3 comprises 16 residues. Between the trimmed V and J ends, which lost 3 bases and 6 bases, there was a span of 18 bases. Germline V CDR1 and CDR2: KGHSH, LQKENI. The CDR3 nucleotides read TGTGCCAGCTCACCCCCGGGACACCCCGGCGGTCAGCCCCAGCATTTT. Its translation is CASSPPGHPGGQPQHF. Full variable domain (rest looked up from reference TRBV18 and TRBJ1-5): NAGVMQNPRHLVRRRGQEARLRCSPMKGHSHVYWYRQLPEEGLKFMVYLQKENIIDESGMPKERFSAEFPKEGPSILRIQQVVRGDSAAYFCASSPPGHPGGQPQHFGDGTRLSIL.

This clone occurred once. The CDR3 is CASRGRQYEQYF. DNA for the CDR3: TGTGCCAGCAGAGGACGACAGTACGAGCAGTACTTC. The rearrangement links TRBV25-1 to TRBJ2-7, with a possible D match to TRBD1 (5 bases). CDR1 MGHDK and CDR2 SYGVNS come from the germline V gene. V lost 6 bases and J lost 4, with 10 bases in between. CDR3 size: 12 residues.

As regards this clone: A read error may account for a junction end that differs from germline. In DNA form, the CDR3 reads TGTGCTAGCAGCCCCTCCGCGGGCCTCGTCAATGAGCAGTTCTTC. The encoded protein is CASSPSAGLVNEQFF. The V gene is TRBV7-7, the J gene TRBJ2-1; D is perhaps TRBD2 (5 bases). Germline-derived CDR1 and CDR2 are SSHAT and FNYEAQ (reference sequence). The CDR3 is made up of 15 amino acids.

In DNA, the CDR3 is TGTGCCAGCAGCTTAAACTGGGGCAGTTCCCACAATGAGCAGTTCTTC. This encodes CASSLNWGSSHNEQFF. This chain links TRBV11-2 with TRBJ2-1, with D perhaps matching TRBD1 (5 bases). V was clipped by 2 bases and J by 5 bases, with 16 bases between them. CDR1 and CDR2 (germline): SGHAT, FQNNGV. The CDR3 is 16 amino acids.

This sequence joins TRBV19 and TRBJ2-7; tentative D call: TRBD1 (5 bases). Trimming took off 5 bases at V and 0 bases at J, with 8 bases between the two ends. This CDR3 is 13 amino acids long. The V gene's germline CDR1 is LNHDA and CDR2 SQIVND (reference sequence). The CDR3 here is CASSEDSSYEQYF. In DNA form, the CDR3 reads TGTGCCAGTAGTGAAGACAGCTCCTACGAGCAGTACTTC.

V is TRBV5-6 and J is TRBJ1-3; tentatively, D is TRBD1 (6 bases). The CDR3 loop spans 14 amino acids. CDR1 and CDR2 (germline): SGHDT, YYEEEE. V lost 5 bases, J lost 1 base, and 10 bases lay in between. The CDR3 spells CASRVTGSGNTIYF. As DNA, the CDR3 is TGTGCCAGCAGGGTGACAGGATCTGGAAACACCATATATTTT. Full variable domain (outside the CDR3, taken from reference TRBV5-6 and TRBJ1-3): DAGVTQSPTHLIKTRGQQVTLRCSPKSGHDTVSWYQQALGQGPQFIFQYYEEEERQRGNFPDRFSGHQFPNYSSELNVNALLLGDSALYLCASRVTGSGNTIYFGEGSWLTVV.

The chain uses TRBV6-5 and TRBJ2-3; D perhaps matches TRBD2 (6 bases). The CDR3 is 15 residues long. The germline V and J ends were trimmed by 5 bases and 4 bases, with 16 bases remaining between them. Germline V gene lookup returns CDR1 MNHEY and CDR2 SVGAGI. This chain's CDR3 is CASSTLIRGADTQYF. The CDR3 DNA sequence: TGTGCCAGCAGTACCCTGATTCGCGGGGCAGATACGCAGTATTTT.

The gene calls are TRBV3-1 (or the pseudogene TRBV3-2) and TRBJ2-5; D is possibly TRBD2 (6 bases). Germline CDR1 reads LGHDT; CDR2 reads YNNKEL (reference sequence). V dropped 0 bases and J dropped 5 bases, with 16 bases sitting between them. The CDR3 spans 16 residues. The CDR3 coding sequence is TGTGCCAGCAGCCAAGAGATGGGAGGATTTGGGGAGACCCAGTACTTC. Protein product: CASSQEMGGFGETQYF.

V is TRBV6-6 and J is TRBJ2-7; TRBD2 matches 12 bases. Losses at the gene ends were 5 bases for V and 4 bases for J; bases not matched to a gene: 3. The CDR3 contains 14 residues. Germline-derived CDR1 and CDR2 are MNHNY and SVGAGI (reference sequence). The CDR3 is CASSRLAGDYEQYF. As DNA, the CDR3 is TGTGCCAGCAGTCGACTAGCGGGAGATTACGAGCAGTACTTC.

Note on this clone: Other DNA sequences in this sample translate to the same CDR3. The chain is built from TRBV2 and TRBJ2-7, with 9 bases fitting TRBD2. The CDR3 length is 14 residues. Unmatched junction bases numbered 7, after V lost 4 bases and J lost 6 bases. The germline CDR1 and CDR2 sequences are SNHLY and FYNNEI. The CDR3 loop is CASSVLAGRGEQYF. The CDR3 DNA is TGTGCCAGCAGTGTTCTAGCGGGAAGAGGCGAGCAGTACTTC.